These 27 T cell receptor beta chains were sequenced from one sample in a study of blood T cell repertoires in COVID-19. The method was immunoSEQ multiplex PCR; TCRdb's version includes in-frame clones alone and lacks a portion of them. Of some 300,000 clones listed, around 90% were seen once; the top ten hold roughly 6.1%. The specimen sequenced was peripheral blood. These receptors originate from a woman in her forties or fifties with COVID-19, enrolled during active disease.

The chain has TRBV3-1 (or the pseudogene TRBV3-2) and TRBJ2-5; possibly TRBD1 for D (6 bases). This CDR3 has 13 residues. V was shortened by 6 bases and J by 0 bases, with 8 bases between the two germline ends. Germline V gene data show CDR1 as LGHDT and CDR2 as YNNKEL (reference sequence). The CDR3 sequence is CASSRDNQETQYF. The CDR3 nucleotides are TGTGCCAGCAGTCGGGACAACCAAGAGACCCAGTACTTC.

There are a few counts of this clone. The rearrangement uses TRBV6-6 and TRBJ2-1; TRBD2 aligns across 9 bases. Germline V CDR1 and CDR2: MNHNY, SVGAGI (reference sequence). The CDR3 has 14 amino acids. With V trimmed by 6 bases and J by 3 bases, 3 bases remained unmatched. The CDR3 loop reads CASRVAGVYNEQFF. Here the CDR3 DNA reads TGTGCCAGCAGGGTAGCGGGAGTCTACAATGAGCAGTTCTTC.

V usage is TRBV4-1 and J usage is TRBJ2-5; D is uncertain. This CDR3 has 15 residues. V was cut by 0 bases and J by 5 bases, with 13 bases left in between. The germline CDR1 and CDR2 sequences are MGHRA and YSYEKL. As DNA, the CDR3 is TGCGCCAGCAGCCAAGAGGGCCAGGCGCCGGAGACCCAGTACTTC. Protein product: CASSQEGQAPETQYF.

This clone was seen once. At the DNA level, this CDR3 is encoded by other sequences in the same sample as well. The CDR3 nucleotides are TGTGCCAGCAGTACGCGCGGGGAGCTGTTTTTT. This encodes CASSTRGELFF. The J gene is TRBJ2-2, the V gene TRBV6-5; D unclear. In germline, CDR1 is MNHEY, CDR2 SVGAGI. This CDR3 is built from 11 residues. V lost 5 bases to trimming and J lost 7 bases, with 5 bases between them.

This chain uses TRBV25-1 with TRBJ1-6; D uncertain. The CDR3 is 15 amino acids. Between the trimmed V and J ends, which lost 5 bases and 7 bases, there was a span of 15 bases. Per the germline V gene, CDR1 is MGHDK and CDR2 is SYGVNS. In nucleotides, the CDR3 is TGTGCCAGCAGTCTGAAGTGGCAAGTCAATTCACCCCTCCACTTT. Translation: CASSLKWQVNSPLHF.

This rearrangement joins TRBV2 to TRBJ1-2; 7 bases align to TRBD1. The CDR3 has 14 residues. V was clipped by 7 bases and J by 2 bases; unmatched bases: 7. Looked up from germline, CDR1 is SNHLY and CDR2 is FYNNEI. The CDR3 sequence: CASIRQGLNYGYTF. The CDR3 DNA reads as TGTGCCAGCATCCGACAGGGCCTCAACTATGGCTACACCTTC.

The chain recombines TRBV6-5 with TRBJ1-1, with TRBD1 as a possible D gene (6 bases). V lost 6 bases and J 0 bases, leaving 11 bases between the germline ends. The CDR3 spans 14 residues. Germline CDR1 reads MNHEY; CDR2 reads SVGAGI. The DNA for the CDR3 is TGTGCCAGCAGACCAAGACAGGTGAACACTGAAGCTTTCTTT. The encoded protein is CASRPRQVNTEAFF.

The rearrangement joins TRBV27 to TRBJ2-7, with 7 bases identical to TRBD2. This CDR3 region has 14 residues. V lost 8 bases to trimming and J lost 3 bases; unmatched junction nucleotides: 10. Germline V gene lookup returns CDR1 MNHEY and CDR2 SMNVEV (reference sequence). Here the CDR3 DNA reads TGTGCCAGCTCCCCCCGGGGACTAAACTACGAGCAGTACTTC. Protein sequence: CASSPRGLNYEQYF.

CDR3 sequence: CASSLRGGDQPQHF. The CDR3 bases are TGTGCCAGCAGCTTACGGGGGGGGGATCAGCCCCAGCATTTT. The genes are TRBV7-6 and TRBJ1-5; TRBD1 is a possible D gene (5 bases). The ends were cut back, 2 bases at V and 5 bases at J, with 10 bases in the middle. Per the germline V gene, CDR1 is SGHVS and CDR2 is FNYEAQ. The CDR3 length is 14 residues.

The gene calls are TRBV4-2 and TRBJ1-1; 10 bases map to TRBD1. J lost 4 bases, V lost 3 bases, and 2 bases had no gene match. CDR3 length equals 14 residues. Germline V gives CDR1 LGHNA, CDR2 YNFKEQ. The DNA for the CDR3 is TGTGCCAGCAGCCAGGGGACAGGGGTCACTGAAGCTTTCTTT. It yields the protein CASSQGTGVTEAFF.

The chain couples TRBV19 to TRBJ2-7; D may be TRBD2 (6 bases). This CDR3 has 13 amino acids. The germline V and J ends were trimmed by 3 bases and 6 bases, with 12 bases remaining between them. Germline CDR1 LNHDA, CDR2 SQIVND (reference sequence). The DNA for the CDR3 is TGTGCCAGTAGTATTGGGGGGTTTGCCGAGCAGTACTTC. Its translation: CASSIGGFAEQYF.

The chain has TRBV21-1 and TRBJ1-1; TRBD1 reflects the table's D call only, with no check against the DNA. TRBV21-1 is a pseudogene. The CDR3 loop spans 16 amino acids. The CDR3 bases are TGTGCCAGCAGCAAGAGGCAGGGGCGAGGGGACACTGAAGCTTTCTTT. Its protein is CASSKRQGRGDTEAFF.

DNA of the CDR3: TGTGCCAGCAGCCTATCAGACTCACTCGGCACTGAAGCTTTCTTT. This encodes CASSLSDSLGTEAFF. The rearrangement links TRBV11-2 to TRBJ1-1, with D hard to call. Per germline, CDR1 SGHAT and CDR2 FQNNGV. Trimming pared 5 bases from V and 4 bases from J, leaving 17 bases between. The CDR3 contains 15 residues.

J is TRBJ2-3 and V is TRBV15, with D possibly matching TRBD2 (6 bases). The CDR3 covers 17 residues. With 1 base removed from V and 5 bases from J, the gap between germline ends came to 19 bases. Germline V CDR1 and CDR2: LNHNV, YYDKDF (reference sequence). The CDR3, as DNA: TGTGCCACCAGCAGAGGTACACTAGCCGGCCCTGAAGATACGCAGTATTTT. Translating gives CATSRGTLAGPEDTQYF.

The rearrangement joins TRBV27 to TRBJ2-1, with TRBD2 identical over 10 bases. The germline V gene has CDR1 MNHEY and CDR2 SMNVEV (reference sequence). The CDR3 consists of 16 residues. The ends lost 1 base at V and 5 bases at J; junction bases unmatched: 5. This chain's CDR3 is CASSLLGLAGDNEQFF. The CDR3 DNA reads as TGTGCCAGCAGTTTATTAGGGCTAGCGGGGGACAATGAGCAGTTCTTC.

The gene calls are TRBV11-2 and TRBJ2-5, with D possibly TRBD1 on 5 matching bases. The V gene lost 5 bases and the J gene lost 5 bases, with 15 bases spanning the gap. The CDR3 covers 14 residues. Germline CDR1 reads SGHAT; CDR2 reads FQNNGV. The CDR3 region has the DNA TGTGCCAGCAGCCAACAGGAATCTTGGGAGACCCAGTACTTC. As protein: CASSQQESWETQYF.

This clone was detected a few times. The J gene is TRBJ2-2, the V gene TRBV7-2, with D possibly being TRBD1 (5 bases). The CDR3 has 15 residues. V lost 3 bases and J lost 3, with 11 bases in between. CDR1 and CDR2 (germline): SGHTA, FQGNSA. CDR3 nucleotide sequence: TGTGCCAGCAGCTTTGGGGCCAGGGACACCGGGGAGCTGTTTTTT. This codes for CASSFGARDTGELFF.

The rearrangement links TRBV19 to TRBJ2-7; perhaps TRBD2 as D (6 bases). Trimming pared 0 bases from V and 0 bases from J, leaving 12 bases between. The CDR3 sequence is 16 residues long. The germline V gene encodes CDR1 LNHDA and CDR2 SQIVND (reference sequence). As DNA, the CDR3 is TGTGCCAGTAGTATAGACGGAGCGGGTAACTCCTACGAGCAGTACTTC. This codes for CASSIDGAGNSYEQYF.

This chain uses TRBV6-5 with TRBJ1-2; D gene ambiguous. With 6 bases removed from V and 3 bases from J, the gap between germline ends came to 11 bases. CDR1 is MNHEY, CDR2 SVGAGI, per germline. The CDR3 spans 13 residues. CDR3 bases: TGTGCCAGCAGCCTCGAGGGTTACTATGGCTACACCTTC. Translation: CASSLEGYYGYTF.

The chain recombines TRBV24-1 with TRBJ2-3, with TRBD2 as a possible D gene (6 bases). Between the trimmed V and J ends, which lost 2 bases and 3 bases, there was a span of 11 bases. Germline V gene sequence: CDR1 KGHDR, CDR2 SFDVKD. The CDR3 loop spans 15 amino acids. The CDR3 DNA reads as TGTGCCACCAGTGATTCCCGGGGGAGGACAGATACGCAGTATTTT. Translating gives CATSDSRGRTDTQYF.

V and J are TRBV7-8 and TRBJ2-3, with D hard to call. V lost 1 base and J 5 bases, leaving 7 bases between the germline ends. Germline CDR1 reads SGHVS; CDR2 reads FQNEAQ. This CDR3 is built from 13 residues. The CDR3 loop is CASSLGAKDTQYF. The CDR3 DNA is TGTGCCAGCAGCTTAGGCGCCAAAGATACGCAGTATTTT. The complete variable domain, with remaining parts taken from reference TRBV7-8 and TRBJ2-3, reads GAGVSQSPRYKVAKRGQDVALRCDPISGHVSLFWYQQALGQGPEFLTYFQNEAQLDKSGLPSDRFFAERPEGSVSTLKIQRTQQEDSAVYLCASSLGAKDTQYFGPGTRLTVL.

The chain couples TRBV11-1 to TRBJ1-4, with 8 bases matching TRBD1. V lost 4 bases, J lost 7 bases, and 5 bases stayed unmatched. CDR1 and CDR2 from the germline V gene are SGHAT and FQDESV (reference sequence). The CDR3 runs 14 residues. The CDR3 region is CASSSGQGVEKLFF. CDR3 coding DNA: TGTGCCAGCAGCTCCGGACAGGGAGTTGAAAAACTGTTTTTT.

The chain carries TRBV10-3 and TRBJ1-1, with D possibly TRBD1 on 5 matching bases. The V end was cut by 6 bases, the J end by 7 bases, with 9 bases between. The CDR3 loop spans 11 amino acids. Looked up from germline, CDR1 is ENHRY and CDR2 is SYGVKD. The CDR3 region is CAIRTVNEAFF. In nucleotides, the CDR3 is TGTGCCATCAGGACAGTGAATGAAGCTTTCTTT.

The V gene is TRBV3-1 (or the pseudogene TRBV3-2), the J gene TRBJ2-1; weak D call: TRBD1 (6 bases). Per the germline V gene, CDR1 is LGHDT and CDR2 is YNNKEL (reference sequence). V gave up 4 bases and J gave up 9 bases, with 10 bases separating them. The length of the CDR3 is 12 residues. The CDR3 protein is CASSLQGFEQFF. The CDR3 DNA reads TGTGCCAGCAGCCTCCAGGGGTTTGAGCAGTTCTTC.

The chain is built from TRBV30 and TRBJ2-6; TRBD2 matches 7 bases. The CDR3 is made up of 16 amino acids. V was pared by 4 bases and J by 4 bases, with 10 bases of the junction left unmatched. Germline loops: CDR1 GTSNPN, CDR2 SVGIG (reference sequence). CDR3 sequence reads: CAWNREGFSGANVLTF. CDR3 in DNA: TGTGCCTGGAATAGGGAGGGGTTCTCCGGGGCCAACGTCCTGACTTTC.

The V call is TRBV9, the J call TRBJ2-3, with 12 bases lining up with TRBD2. Germline CDR1 and CDR2: SGDLS and YYNGEE. The CDR3 totals 19 residues. V was clipped by 0 bases and J by 2 bases; unmatched bases: 10. The CDR3 region is CASSVGPSGRASITDTQYF. CDR3 nucleotide sequence: TGTGCCAGCAGCGTAGGACCTAGCGGGAGGGCCTCCATCACAGATACGCAGTATTTT.

The chain joins TRBV5-1 to TRBJ2-2; TRBD1 might be the D (6 bases). The ends were cut back, 6 bases at V and 1 base at J, with 19 bases in the middle. Germline CDR1 SGHRS, CDR2 YFSETQ. This CDR3 comprises 17 residues. The CDR3 region has the DNA TGCGCCAGCAATTGGGGGCCGGGATCCCAGAACACCGGGGAGCTGTTTTTT. It encodes CASNWGPGSQNTGELFF.